The sequence of this T cell receptor (beta chain) was determined in a study of blood T cell repertoires in COVID-19. Study background: Researchers got acute and convalescent COVID-19 samples from the United States, Italy and Spain. The cDNA or gDNA used as material had been derived from T cells, B-cell-depleted T cells, or PBMCs.

The CDR3 sequence is 16 residues long. V was shortened by 0 bases and J by 4 bases, with 10 bases between the two germline ends. CDR1 and CDR2 (germline): MNHNY, SVGAGI (reference sequence). Authors' data handling: Amplification of reference gene primers provided the estimated nucleated cell counts. Clones were read by immunoSEQ multiplex PCR, and TCRdb kept only the in-frame ones, dropping some. That table gives V, J and clone size, and the DNA gave D and trimming. This table has some 130,000 clones, 75% to 90% appearing once. V is TRBV6-6 and J is TRBJ1-6; TRBD1 might be the D (5 bases). Sequenced: peripheral blood. The sequence was collected from a man in his 60s with active or convalescent COVID-19. CDR3 sequence (DNA): TGTGCCAGCAGTTACTCTTCGGGGGAATATAATTCACCCCTCCACTTT. Its translation is CASSYSSGEYNSPLHF.